Following are 8 T cell receptor beta chains from one sample sequenced in a study of T cells in Graves' hyperthyroidism and ophthalmopathy. The CDR3 regions of TCR beta were amplified from RNA transcripts. Researchers ran a first-round RT-PCR on the TCR CDR3 using the HTBI primer set. TCRdb analysed the multiplex PCR reads with MiXCR anew, one entry per CDR3 protein. The profile shows a few hundred thousand distinct CDR3 sequences, 15% to 17% of them singletons. The material sequenced was blood. The receptors come from a woman aged 25-40 years with Graves' hyperthyroidism.

This clonotype was counted many times. The chain couples TRBV7-8 to TRBJ2-3; D remains ambiguous. The CDR3 length is 14 residues. The germline V and J ends were trimmed by 4 bases and 4 bases, with 12 bases remaining between them. Germline CDR1 and CDR2: SGHVS and FQNEAQ. The CDR3 DNA reads TGTGCCAGCAGCTACATAGACGGCCCAGATACGCAGTATTTT. Its protein is CASSYIDGPDTQYF.

The V gene is TRBV20-1, the J gene TRBJ2-1; the D gene is possibly TRBD2 (6 bases). CDR1 is DFQATT and CDR2 is SNEGSKA in the germline V gene (reference sequence). The ends were cut back, 1 base at V and 4 bases at J, with 14 bases in the middle. CDR3 length: 15 residues. The CDR3 sequence: CSARVRLVRYNEQFF. CDR3 DNA sequence: TGCAGTGCTAGAGTCCGACTAGTGCGGTACAATGAGCAGTTCTTC.

This clonotype was seen repeatedly, ten times or more. The rearrangement links TRBV12-3 or TRBV12-4 to TRBJ2-1; 9 nucleotides line up with TRBD2. V gave up 3 bases and J gave up 3 bases; unmatched junction bases: 3. The CDR3 extends over 15 amino acids. As DNA, the CDR3 is TGTGCCAGCAGTTTTAGCGGGAGACACTACAATGAGCAGTTCTTC. As protein: CASSFSGRHYNEQFF.

This clonotype was recorded at least ten times. The CDR3 here is CSASPGTEAFF. The CDR3 DNA sequence: TGCAGTGCTAGCCCAGGGACTGAAGCTTTCTTT. The V and J genes are TRBV20-1 and TRBJ1-1, with D perhaps TRBD1 (5 bases). The V end was cut by 3 bases, the J end by 5 bases, with 7 bases between. This CDR3 is built from 11 residues. The V gene's germline CDR1 is DFQATT and CDR2 SNEGSKA (reference sequence).

The sample holds many counts of this clonotype. This chain links TRBV20-1 with TRBJ2-7; TRBD2 agrees at 7 bases. Trimming removed 0 bases from V and 2 bases from J; junction bases left unmatched: 4. This CDR3 region has 14 residues. The germline V gene has CDR1 DFQATT and CDR2 SNEGSKA (reference sequence). The CDR3: CSARDPRETYEQYF. CDR3 nucleotides: TGCAGTGCTAGAGATCCGCGGGAGACCTACGAGCAGTACTTC.

The rearrangement links TRBV20-1 to TRBJ2-7, with 9 bases identical to TRBD1. This CDR3 region has 14 residues. Germline V gives CDR1 DFQATT, CDR2 SNEGSKA (reference sequence). After removal of 3 bases from V and 2 bases from J, the junction contained 5 bases not matched to a gene. The CDR3 DNA follows: TGCAGTGCTAGGTTGGACAGGGGACCCTACGAGCAGTACTTC. The encoded protein is CSARLDRGPYEQYF.

Many counts were recorded for this clonotype. The chain combines TRBV27 with TRBJ2-3; 10 bases agree with TRBD2. The V segment lost 3 bases and the J segment 10 bases; nucleotides outside the gene matches: 1. This CDR3 is 12 amino acids long. Looked up from germline, CDR1 is MNHEY and CDR2 is SMNVEV (reference sequence). The DNA of the CDR3 is TGTGCCAGCAGTTTCGGGACTAGCGCGCAGTATTTT. It yields the protein CASSFGTSAQYF.

The CDR3 nucleotides are TGTGCCAGCAGCCAACCCCCGGAGGCTTTCTTT. Protein sequence: CASSQPPEAFF. The chain links TRBV7-9 to TRBJ1-1; unclear D gene. Germline V CDR1 and CDR2: SEHNR, FQNEAQ (reference sequence). The CDR3 covers 11 residues. Trimming removed 5 bases at V and 11 bases at J, with 12 bases between.